The 12 T cell receptor beta chains reported below all come from one sample, sequenced in a study of blood T cells in healthy people across ages. Primed by a sample-barcoded 5' primer and a J-beta primer mix, a second PCR proceeded for roughly 7 to 12 cycles. TCRdb called the 5' RACE reads again in MiXCR, with one record for every CDR3 protein. The sample has over 550,000 distinct CDR3 sequences, about 30% seen once; the top ten hold approximately 14%. Sequenced material: blood. Source of these receptors: a woman older than 75 in good health.

In its sample, this clonotype was seen many times. This chain joins TRBV4-1 and TRBJ2-1; 8 positions match TRBD2. Germline values: CDR1 MGHRA, CDR2 YSYEKL. The CDR3 sequence is 19 residues long. V was clipped by 0 bases and J by 0 bases; unmatched bases: 10. The CDR3 reads CASSQDPSGGLSSYNEQFF. As DNA, the CDR3 is TGCGCCAGCAGCCAAGATCCGAGCGGGGGCCTGAGCTCCTACAATGAGCAGTTCTTC.

The CDR3 DNA sequence: TGTGCCAGCAGCACACCCGGGACAGGGGACTATGGCTACACCTTC. Residues: CASSTPGTGDYGYTF. V gene TRBV5-4 combines with J gene TRBJ1-2, with 10 positions matching TRBD1. Germline V gives CDR1 SGHNT, CDR2 YYREEE (reference sequence). This CDR3 comprises 15 residues. With V trimmed by 4 bases and J by 3 bases, 6 bases remained unmatched. Full variable domain (rest looked up from reference TRBV5-4 and TRBJ1-2): ETGVTQSPTHLIKTRGQQVTLRCSSQSGHNTVSWYQQALGQGPQFIFQYYREEENGRGNFPPRFSGLQFPNYSSELNVNALELDDSALYLCASSTPGTGDYGYTFGSGTRLTVV.

This chain joins TRBV4-1 and TRBJ1-2, with D possibly matching TRBD1 (5 bases). CDR1 and CDR2 (germline): MGHRA, YSYEKL. This CDR3 region has 13 residues. Trimming removed 0 bases from V and 6 bases from J, with 8 bases in between. Here the CDR3 reads CASSQDWGNGYTF. The CDR3 DNA is TGCGCCAGCAGCCAAGATTGGGGGAATGGCTACACCTTC.

The CDR3 region has the DNA TGTGCCAGCAGCTTGGCACCCGGGATCTACTACGAGCAGTACTTC. Translating gives CASSLAPGIYYEQYF. The chain uses TRBV5-6 and TRBJ2-7; D possibly corresponds to TRBD2 (5 bases). Germline loops: CDR1 SGHDT, CDR2 YYEEEE. There are 15 residues in the CDR3. V lost 0 bases, J lost 3 bases, and 13 bases lay in between.

This clonotype has a count of ten or more. The chain employs TRBV7-2 and TRBJ1-6; D is unresolved. The CDR3 totals 12 residues. Trimming cost V 5 bases and J 5 bases, with 4 bases left between them. CDR1 SGHTA and CDR2 FQGNSA come from the germline V gene. In nucleotides, the CDR3 is TGTGCCAGCAGCGTAAATAATTCACCCCTCCACTTT. Translating it yields CASSVNNSPLHF. The full variable domain, in which reference TRBV7-2 and TRBJ1-6 provide the parts outside the CDR3, is GAGVSQSPSNKVTEKGKDVELRCDPISGHTALYWYRQSLGQGLEFLIYFQGNSAPDKSGLPSDRFSAERTGGSVSTLTIQRTQQEDSAVYLCASSVNNSPLHFGNGTRLTVT.

This clonotype was detected many times. The J gene is TRBJ2-1, the V gene TRBV7-3, with D unresolved. Germline assignment: CDR1 SGHTA and CDR2 FQGTGA. The CDR3 is made up of 15 amino acids. Trimming pared 5 bases from V and 6 bases from J, leaving 17 bases between. In DNA, the CDR3 is TGTGCCAGCAGCCCCTCAGGAGTCCCCTTCAATGAGCAGTTCTTC. Protein sequence: CASSPSGVPFNEQFF. The full variable domain, completed using reference TRBV7-3 and TRBJ2-1, is GAGVSQTPSNKVTEKGKYVELRCDPISGHTALYWYRQSLGQGPEFLIYFQGTGAADDSGLPNDRFFAVRPEGSVSTLKIQRTERGDSAVYLCASSPSGVPFNEQFFGPGTRLTVL.

Note on this clonotype: A much larger clonotype is one base distant, so this may be a read error. V gene TRBV27 combines with J gene TRBJ2-3; TRBD2 is a possible D gene (6 bases). The CDR3 loop spans 18 amino acids. From germline, CDR1 is MNHEY and CDR2 SMNVEV (reference sequence). The V end lost 5 bases, the J end lost 0 bases, and 21 bases lay between the germline ends. CDR3 protein: CASSPFGDSRASTDTQYF. CDR3 DNA: TGTGCCAGCAGTCCCTTTGGGGACTCCCGTGCTAGCACAGATACGCAGTATTTT.

In its sample, this clonotype was seen a few times. This sequence joins TRBV6-5 and TRBJ1-1; a weak D match, TRBD1 (5 bases). This CDR3 region has 13 residues. Trimming pared 5 bases from V and 6 bases from J, leaving 13 bases between. The germline gives CDR1 MNHEY, CDR2 SVGAGI. In DNA form, the CDR3 reads TGTGCCAGCAGTCTCTCGTGGGGGGCTGAAGCTTTCTTT. It encodes CASSLSWGAEAFF.

To note about this clonotype: A much more abundant neighbour one base away suggests this may be a read error. This CDR3 is missing its conserved last phenylalanine or tryptophan, likely due to a read error. This chain joins TRBV20-1 and TRBJ2-4; D perhaps matches TRBD1 (8 bases). Near its end, the DNA agrees better with TRBJ2-7, so the J call may be wrong. CDR1 is DFQATT, CDR2 SNEGSKA, per germline (reference sequence). The CDR3 covers 12 residues. The CDR3 sequence: CSAETGGDEQYC. The CDR3 nucleotides read TGCAGTGCCGAAACAGGGGGGGACGAGCAGTACTGC.

To note about this clonotype: This may arise from a read error, as a much more abundant clone is one base away. The chain uses TRBV29-1 and TRBJ1-1; D is perhaps TRBD1 (6 bases). The V end was cut by 6 bases, the J end by 4 bases, with 12 bases between. Germline-derived CDR1 and CDR2 are SQVTM and ANQGSEA. The CDR3 totals 12 residues. CDR3 protein: CSVTGAGTEAFF. Written as DNA, the CDR3 is TGCAGCGTCACGGGGGCTGGCACTGAAGCTTTCTTT.

This clonotype was observed many times. This rearrangement joins TRBV27 to TRBJ2-1; maybe TRBD1 (5 bases). Per the germline V gene, CDR1 is MNHEY and CDR2 is SMNVEV (reference sequence). Deletions cut 2 bases from V and 4 bases from J, with 18 bases between. The CDR3 contains 17 residues. The CDR3 DNA reads as TGTGCCAGCAGTTTAAAGACCCTGCAGGGAAAGTACAATGAGCAGTTCTTC. Translating it yields CASSLKTLQGKYNEQFF.

This clonotype was found many times. The chain recombines TRBV6-5 with TRBJ2-5; D is perhaps TRBD1 (6 bases). This CDR3 is built from 13 residues. CDR1 and CDR2 from the germline V gene are MNHEY and SVGAGI. V lost 5 bases to trimming and J lost 5 bases, with 12 bases between them. The DNA for the CDR3 is TGTGCCAGCAGTCCCACAGGGTGGGAGACCCAGTACTTC. It specifies CASSPTGWETQYF.